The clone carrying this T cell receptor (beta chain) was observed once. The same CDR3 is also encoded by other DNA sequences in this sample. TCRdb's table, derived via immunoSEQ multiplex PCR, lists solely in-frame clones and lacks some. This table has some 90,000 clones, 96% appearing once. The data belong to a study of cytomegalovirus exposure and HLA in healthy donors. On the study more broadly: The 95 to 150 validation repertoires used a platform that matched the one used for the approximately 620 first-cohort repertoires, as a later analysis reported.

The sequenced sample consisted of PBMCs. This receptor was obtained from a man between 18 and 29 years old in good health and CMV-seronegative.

CDR3 DNA: TGCGCCAGCAGCTTGGTGGCGGACTATGGCTACACCTTC. Protein product: CASSLVADYGYTF. This sequence joins TRBV5-1 and TRBJ1-2; D is unresolved. Germline V gene data show CDR1 as SGHRS and CDR2 as YFSETQ. V was trimmed by 0 bases and J by 3 bases, leaving 6 bases between them. There are 13 residues in the CDR3.